The 27 T cell receptor beta chains reported below all come from one sample, sequenced in a study of shared clonotypes between healthy human individuals (dated by TCRdb to 2020 to 2021). Library method: the immunoSEQ multiplex PCR assay. TCRdb took over this immuneACCESS table, retaining in-frame rearrangements with V and J assigned. Such tables are incomplete; in checked studies, under half of the missing clones stem from an unresolved V gene, and the remainder is unexplained. The sample data list 1.5 million to 2.5 million clones, and about 94% of these were observed just once. The top ten hold 1.2% of the sample. For the CD8 naive samples, CD45RO-negative cells were positively selected for CCR7, yielding a CD45RA+CCR7+ population from which TemRA cells were excluded. Sequences were obtained from naive CD8+ T cells sorted from blood. What this sample's cell subset or site label stands for: CD45RA+CCR7+. The receptors derive from a young man in good health.

This chain uses TRBV1 with TRBJ1-5. TRBV1 is a known pseudogene. This CDR3 contains 15 residues. CDR3 bases: TGCACCAGGCGGGGCAGACATCCCCTAAATCAGCCCCAGCATTTT. This codes for CTRRGRHPLNQPQHF.

V usage is TRBV5-1 and J usage is TRBJ2-5; tentative D call: TRBD1 (5 bases). The CDR3 is 14 residues long. Germline V CDR1 and CDR2: SGHRS, YFSETQ. The V end lost 4 bases, the J end lost 1 base, and 11 bases lay between the germline ends. The chain's CDR3 is CASSQTEFQETQYF. DNA for the CDR3: TGCGCCAGCAGCCAGACAGAATTCCAAGAGACCCAGTACTTC.

The rearrangement links TRBV5-4 to TRBJ2-3; D gene uncertain. The CDR3 runs to 13 residues. Germline CDR1 SGHNT, CDR2 YYREEE (reference sequence). Deletions cut 2 bases from V and 3 bases from J, with 7 bases between. CDR3 DNA sequence: TGTGCCAGCAGCTTTAAGGGAACAGATACGCAGTATTTT. Amino acid sequence: CASSFKGTDTQYF.

The chain links TRBV7-2 to TRBJ1-4, with 8 nucleotides matching TRBD1. The ends lost 5 bases at V and 4 bases at J; junction bases unmatched: 3. Germline CDR1 is SGHTA and CDR2 is FQGNSA. There are 14 residues in the CDR3. The CDR3 region has the DNA TGTGCCAGCAGCCAGGGGGCTAGTAATGAAAAACTGTTTTTT. Encoded protein: CASSQGASNEKLFF.

The J gene is TRBJ2-3, the V gene TRBV9, with 10 nucleotides matching TRBD2. The CDR3 spans 17 residues. In germline, CDR1 is SGDLS, CDR2 YYNGEE. J was trimmed by 2 bases and V by 4 bases; bases with no gene match: 10. The CDR3 sequence is CASSHDRLAGDTDTQYF. CDR3 DNA: TGTGCCAGCAGCCACGACAGGCTAGCGGGGGACACAGATACGCAGTATTTT. The whole variable domain, remainder taken from reference TRBV9 and TRBJ2-3, is DSGVTQTPKHLITATGQRVTLRCSPRSGDLSVYWYQQSLDQGLQFLIQYYNGEERAKGNILERFSAQQFPDLHSELNLSSLELGDSALYFCASSHDRLAGDTDTQYFGPGTRLTVL.

The chain couples TRBV27 to TRBJ2-1, with TRBD2 as a possible D gene (5 bases). CDR1 is MNHEY and CDR2 is SMNVEV in the germline V gene (reference sequence). The CDR3 runs 12 residues. V dropped 3 bases and J dropped 8 bases, with 8 bases sitting between them. The CDR3 DNA reads as TGTGCCAGCAGTTTTCCGGGATATGAGCAGTTCTTC. Amino acids: CASSFPGYEQFF.

V and J are TRBV28 and TRBJ2-2; perhaps TRBD2 as D (7 bases). CDR3 size: 15 residues. V was clipped by 6 bases and J by 5 bases, with 16 bases between them. CDR1 is MDHEN and CDR2 is SYDVKM in the germline V gene. Here the CDR3 reads CASRLQGGSTGELFF. CDR3 in DNA: TGTGCCAGCAGATTACAGGGCGGGAGTACCGGGGAGCTGTTTTTT.

The V call is TRBV20-1, the J call TRBJ1-1; no reliable D call. V was shortened by 5 bases and J by 7 bases, with 11 bases between the two germline ends. The CDR3 runs 11 residues. Germline V gene data show CDR1 as DFQATT and CDR2 as SNEGSKA (reference sequence). The CDR3 DNA reads TGCAGTGCTTTTCCCGGACTTGAAGCTTTCTTT. Encoded protein: CSAFPGLEAFF.

A word on this clone: Other DNA sequences within the sample encode an identical CDR3. V and J are TRBV10-2 and TRBJ2-5, with D unresolved. This CDR3 comprises 12 residues. The ends were cut back, 6 bases at V and 4 bases at J, with 9 bases in the middle. In germline, CDR1 is WSHSY, CDR2 SAAADI. The CDR3 DNA sequence: TGCGCCAGCAGGCCAGCTGGAGAGACCCAGTACTTC. Protein product: CASRPAGETQYF.

This chain links TRBV5-8 with TRBJ2-7; the match to TRBD1 covers 7 bases. Germline CDR1 is SGHTS and CDR2 is YDEGEE. This CDR3 contains 14 residues. J lost 7 bases, V lost 3 bases, and 10 bases had no gene match. The CDR3 bases are TGTGCCAGCAGCTGGAGGCCAGGGGGTTGGGAGCAGTACTTC. Translation: CASSWRPGGWEQYF.

The genes are TRBV10-2 and TRBJ1-5, with D possibly matching TRBD1 (5 bases). The V and J ends lost 11 bases and 6 bases respectively, with 20 bases between them. Germline lookup yields CDR1 WSHSY and CDR2 SAAADI. The CDR3 length is 14 residues. Written as DNA, the CDR3 is TGCGCCGCAGGAGACCCCCCCCAGGGTCAGCCCCAGCATTTT. This codes for CAAGDPPQGQPQHF.

The chain links TRBV6-1 to TRBJ2-2; D gene ambiguous. CDR3 length equals 15 residues. V was trimmed by 6 bases and J by 0 bases, leaving 11 bases between them. Germline values: CDR1 MNHNS, CDR2 SASEGT. The CDR3 bases are TGTGCCAGCAGGCCTTTTTGGACGAACACCGGGGAGCTGTTTTTT. Translated, it gives CASRPFWTNTGELFF.

This clone appeared a single time. The rearrangement joins TRBV2 to TRBJ2-1; 9 bases fit TRBD2. The V segment lost 3 bases and the J segment 3 bases; nucleotides outside the gene matches: 3. This CDR3 is 15 amino acids long. Germline CDR1 SNHLY, CDR2 FYNNEI. CDR3 DNA: TGTGCCAGCAGTGACGCTAGCGGGGTCTACAATGAGCAGTTCTTC. Residues: CASSDASGVYNEQFF.

The chain has TRBV11-2 and TRBJ2-3; D is ambiguous. Per germline, CDR1 SGHAT and CDR2 FQNNGV. This CDR3 has 12 residues. With 5 bases removed from V and 7 bases from J, the gap between germline ends came to 10 bases. CDR3 region: CASSLMPHTQYF. The CDR3 region has the DNA TGTGCCAGCAGCCTTATGCCCCATACGCAGTATTTT.

The chain joins TRBV30 to TRBJ2-7; D is ambiguous. The CDR3 loop spans 12 amino acids. CDR1 GTSNPN and CDR2 SVGIG come from the germline V gene (reference sequence). V was trimmed by 3 bases and J by 5 bases, leaving 11 bases between them. CDR3 in amino acids: CAWSTQVDEQYF. In DNA form, the CDR3 reads TGTGCCTGGAGCACTCAGGTAGACGAGCAGTACTTC. The variable domain in full, with the rest retrieved from reference TRBV30 and TRBJ2-7, is SQTIHQWPATLVQPVGSPLSLECTVEGTSNPNLYWYRQAAGRGLQLLFYSVGIGQISSEVPQNLSASRPQDRQFILSSKKLLLSDSGFYLCAWSTQVDEQYFGPGTRLTVT.

The V call is TRBV28, the J call TRBJ1-1, with 9 bases identical to TRBD1. There are 14 residues in the CDR3. Germline lookup yields CDR1 MDHEN and CDR2 SYDVKM. Losses at the gene ends were 5 bases for V and 6 bases for J; bases not matched to a gene: 7. CDR3 in amino acids: CASSLHTGGPEAFF. For the CDR3, the DNA is TGTGCCAGCAGTCTCCACACAGGGGGCCCTGAAGCTTTCTTT.

The rearrangement uses TRBV5-1 and TRBJ2-3; D not resolved. The CDR3 length is 16 residues. CDR1 and CDR2 from the germline V gene are SGHRS and YFSETQ. V was trimmed by 4 bases and J by 1 base, leaving 16 bases between them. The CDR3 DNA follows: TGCGCCAGCAGCCTCGAAGCCCCGGGCGGCACAGATACGCAGTATTTT. Translating gives CASSLEAPGGTDTQYF.

The chain carries TRBV27 and TRBJ2-3; 9 bases are shared with TRBD2. Germline V lookup: CDR1 MNHEY, CDR2 SMNVEV (reference sequence). J lost 0 bases, V lost 6 bases, and 7 bases had no gene match. This CDR3 is 16 amino acids long. This chain's CDR3 is CASRLLTSGSTDTQYF. CDR3 bases: TGTGCCAGCAGGCTCCTGACTAGCGGTAGCACAGATACGCAGTATTTT.

The rearrangement links TRBV27 to TRBJ2-7; 8 bases are shared with TRBD1. The CDR3 covers 13 residues. J gave up 3 bases and V 8 bases, and 6 bases lay outside the gene matches. In germline, CDR1 is MNHEY, CDR2 SMNVEV (reference sequence). The DNA of the CDR3 is TGTGCCAGCCGAACGACAGGGGACTACGAGCAGTACTTC. It yields the protein CASRTTGDYEQYF.

The chain joins TRBV7-8 to TRBJ1-1; no firm D call. This CDR3 is built from 17 residues. The V and J ends lost 4 bases and 4 bases respectively, with 22 bases between them. Germline CDR1 is SGHVS and CDR2 is FQNEAQ. The CDR3 reads CASSSPLEPIWVTEAFF. The CDR3 bases are TGTGCCAGCAGCTCACCATTGGAGCCAATATGGGTCACTGAAGCTTTCTTT.

This chain joins TRBV21-1 and TRBJ2-7; TRBD1, the D gene given by the table, was not confirmed from the DNA. TRBV21-1 is flagged as a pseudogene. CDR3 length: 21 amino acids. CDR3 bases: TGTGCCAGCAGCCAGGGACAGGTTGGTAGGCTAGCCAACAACCTTTCCTACGAGCAGTACTTC. This sequence encodes CASSQGQVGRLANNLSYEQYF.

As to this clone: One junction end does not reproduce the germline sequence, and a read error may be involved. The chain combines TRBV7-7 with TRBJ2-7, with D hard to call. Germline CDR1 and CDR2: SSHAT and FNYEAQ (reference sequence). CDR3 length: 13 residues. CDR3 DNA: TGTGCTAGCAGCCAAAGCTCCGTTTCCGAGCAGTACTTC. It specifies CASSQSSVSEQYF.

Comments on this clone: The sample has other DNA sequences that encode this CDR3 too. The V gene is TRBV7-9, the J gene TRBJ1-6; no clear D gene. This CDR3 spans 12 amino acids. The germline V gene encodes CDR1 SEHNR and CDR2 FQNEAQ (reference sequence). V was cut by 5 bases and J by 5 bases, with 4 bases left in between. The CDR3, as DNA: TGTGCCAGCAGCCTGGATAATTCACCCCTCCACTTT. This codes for CASSLDNSPLHF.

V and J are TRBV4-2 and TRBJ1-4; D ambiguous. The CDR3 covers 16 residues. V shed 0 bases and J shed 4 bases, with 12 bases lying between them. Germline CDR1 and CDR2: LGHNA and YNFKEQ. CDR3 amino acids: CASSQEFGQINEKLFF. CDR3 coding DNA: TGTGCCAGCAGCCAAGAATTCGGGCAGATTAATGAAAAACTGTTTTTT.

This chain links TRBV12-5 with TRBJ2-7; D may correspond to TRBD1 or TRBD2 (5 bases each). V lost 0 bases and J 4 bases, leaving 25 bases between the germline ends. This CDR3 has 19 residues. Germline loops: CDR1 LGHNT, CDR2 FRNRAP. CDR3 coding DNA: TGTGCTAGTGGTTTGGTTCTCCCGGAAACCGGGACGGCGGCGTACGAGCAGTACTTC. Translated: CASGLVLPETGTAAYEQYF.

Comments on this clone: Other nucleotide sequences in the sample specify the same CDR3. V and J are TRBV9 and TRBJ2-3; 8 positions agree with TRBD2. This CDR3 is 15 amino acids long. The V gene end was trimmed by 2 bases and the J gene end by 0 bases; junction bases not matched to a gene: 2. The germline V gene has CDR1 SGDLS and CDR2 YYNGEE. The CDR3 nucleotides are TGTGCCAGCAGCGTTAGCGGGGCCAGCACAGATACGCAGTATTTT. Amino acids: CASSVSGASTDTQYF.

The chain is built from TRBV30 and TRBJ2-3; D unclear. Between the trimmed V and J ends, which lost 0 bases and 6 bases, there was a span of 10 bases. Germline V lookup: CDR1 GTSNPN, CDR2 SVGIG (reference sequence). The CDR3 covers 13 residues. The CDR3 region is CAWSVEEWDTQYF. DNA for the CDR3: TGTGCCTGGAGTGTTGAAGAATGGGATACGCAGTATTTT. The full variable domain, its missing parts supplied by reference TRBV30 and TRBJ2-3, is SQTIHQWPATLVQPVGSPLSLECTVEGTSNPNLYWYRQAAGRGLQLLFYSVGIGQISSEVPQNLSASRPQDRQFILSSKKLLLSDSGFYLCAWSVEEWDTQYFGPGTRLTVL.